This entry describes one TCR beta chain. Its antigen is still unknown. These data come from a study of a mutant IDH1 vaccine in newly diagnosed glioma. Trimming took off 9 bases at V and 4 bases at J, with 9 bases between the two ends. The germline CDR1 and CDR2 sequences are LNHDA and SQIVND (reference sequence). This CDR3 region has 11 residues. As for time point: week 35, safety follow-up. The investigators gave 300 ug of mutant IDH1 20-mer peptide in each vaccine dose, together with topical imiquimod. The assay was immunoSEQ multiplex PCR, and TCRdb's table has in-frame clones only and misses some. The sample includes tens of thousands of clones, around 80% of them seen just once.

This chain joins TRBV19 and TRBJ1-1, with a tentative D call TRBD1 (6 bases). This material consisted of PBMCs, taken from a glioma patient whose treatment included an IDH1 peptide vaccine. This clonotype was sampled from a man in his forties or fifties with glioma. Some clones in this sample may be carry-over from other donors' samples. The CDR3: CASRTATEAFF. In nucleotides, the CDR3 is TGTGCCAGCCGGACAGCCACTGAAGCTTTCTTT.